These T cell receptor beta chains were read from a single sample in a study of blood T cell repertoires in COVID-19. Profiling relied on immunoSEQ multiplex PCR, and the TCRdb table lists in-frame clones only, not all of them. This sample has roughly 72,000 clones, with 80% found just once. The specimen was peripheral blood. Receptors were obtained from a man aged 70-80 years who had recovered from COVID-19. Each CDR3 is given with its conserved first and last residue. Each record gives: D gene, J gene, V gene, clone size, CDR3 DNA, CDR3 protein. A D gene is named only where the DNA matches it firmly. Not every row has a clone size; where given, it reads once, few, many or a size class.

>TRBD2|TRBJ2-3|TRBV28|NA
TGTGCCAGCAAGGCGGGAGCCAAAGATACGCAGTATTTT
CASKAGAKDTQYF
>TRBD1|TRBJ2-1|TRBV6-2/TRBV6-3|NA
TGTGCCAGCAGTAACTATCGACAGGGGGGCTCCTACAATGAGCAGTTCTTC
CASSNYRQGGSYNEQFF
>NA|TRBJ2-7|TRBV5-1|NA
TGCGCCAGCAGCCCGGGACATGGAGATTCATACGAGCAGTACTTC
CASSPGHGDSYEQYF
>TRBD2|TRBJ2-5|TRBV10-3|NA
TGTGCCATCAGTGAAATAGCGGGGGCCGTCAGAGAGACCCAGTACTTC
CAISEIAGAVRETQYF
>NA|TRBJ1-2|TRBV28|NA
TGTGCCAGCAGCCCCGGAGGGGGGGCCGGGGATTCCTATGGCTACACCTTC
CASSPGGGAGDSYGYTF
>TRBD1|TRBJ1-6|TRBV6-5|NA
TGTGCCAGCAGCCCCGGGACAGAGCCTAATTCACCCCTCCACTTT
CASSPGTEPNSPLHF
>TRBD2|TRBJ2-1|TRBV11-2|NA
TGTGCCAGCAGCGTAACTAGCGGGGGAATTGGTGAGCAGTTCTTC
CASSVTSGGIGEQFF
>TRBD1|TRBJ2-5|TRBV4-1|once
TGCGCCAGCAGCCCGGACAGGGGGCGTAATAAGGAGACCCAGTACTTC
CASSPDRGRNKETQYF
>TRBD1|TRBJ2-2|TRBV10-3|once
TGTGCCATCAGTACGGGACAGGGGGCCACCGGGGAGCTGTTTTTT
CAISTGQGATGELFF
>NA|TRBJ1-2|TRBV5-1|NA
TGCGCCAGCAGCTTGACGGCCCCGGGAGGAGATGGCTACACCTTC
CASSLTAPGGDGYTF
>NA|TRBJ2-2|TRBV6-2/TRBV6-3|NA
TGTGCCAGCAGTGCACAGGGAGCCGGGGAGCTGTTTTTT
CASSAQGAGELFF
>TRBD2|TRBJ2-2|TRBV10-2|NA
TGCGCCAGCAGTGGGGGGGGAGTGGGGGAGCTGTTTTTT
CASSGGGVGELFF
>NA|TRBJ1-1|TRBV6-1|few
TGTGCCAGCAGTGAACTGGGGGGGCATATCACTGAAGCTTTCTTT
CASSELGGHITEAFF